The T cell receptor (beta chain) under discussion was sequenced for a study of PD-1 blockade in classical Hodgkin lymphoma. Germline V gene data show CDR1 as MNHEY and CDR2 as SMNVEV (reference sequence). The CDR3 length is 15 residues. Deletions cut 3 bases from V and 4 bases from J, with 13 bases between. Each patient experienced a relapse that followed autologous stem cell transplantation, and brentuximab vedotin exposure varied. Sequencing used immunoSEQ multiplex PCR; TCRdb keeps in-frame clones, though not all of them. The sample gives fewer than 20,000 clones, roughly 88% of which show up once; around 37% is in the top ten.

Sequencing used peripheral blood mononuclear cells (PBMCs), obtained before the second cycle of nivolumab. The genes are TRBV27 and TRBJ2-1; a weak D match, TRBD2 (6 bases). The clonotype comes from a human donor with classical Hodgkin lymphoma. CDR3 amino acids: CASSLGLPPYNEQFF. The CDR3 bases are TGTGCCAGCAGTTTGGGACTTCCCCCATACAATGAGCAGTTCTTC.